This T cell receptor beta chain was identified during a study of T cell changes during pregnancy in multiple sclerosis. Clones were read by immunoSEQ multiplex PCR, and TCRdb kept only the in-frame ones, dropping some. The sample contains about 59,000 clones, more than 85% of which appear only once. The CDR3 runs 18 residues. V was cut by 0 bases and J by 4 bases, with 21 bases left in between. Germline loops: CDR1 KGHSH, CDR2 LQKENI. Material: CD8+ T cells from peripheral blood mononuclear cells, obtained in the third trimester of pregnancy. This sequence was found in a female donor with multiple sclerosis, enrolled in a pregnancy study. This sequence joins TRBV18 and TRBJ1-1; D gene uncertain. The CDR3 DNA follows: TGTGCCAGCTCACCACCGGGTCCTCACACTAGGGTGGGCACTGAAGCTTTCTTT. Residues: CASSPPGPHTRVGTEAFF.